A selection of T cell receptor beta chains follows, all from one sample in a study of blood T cell repertoires in COVID-19. The data were produced by immunoSEQ multiplex PCR, yet TCRdb's version contains in-frame clones alone and is incomplete. The sample has around 310,000 clones, over 75% seen once. Sequencing used PBMCs or T cells enriched from blood (not recorded which). These receptors were obtained from a woman aged 40 to 49 who had recovered from COVID-19. CDR3s include the opening cysteine and the closing phenylalanine or tryptophan. D genes are given only for firm matches. Size values are once, few and many counts, or a class for expanded clones, and some rows have none.

CASSQDPDRVPPQHF | TGCGCCAGCAGCCAAGATCCGGACAGGGTCCCCCCCCAGCATTTT | TRBD1 | TRBV4-1 | NA | TRBJ1-5
CASSQSLHWGYTF | TGTGCCAGCAGCCAGAGCCTCCACTGGGGCTACACCTTC | NA | TRBV3-1/TRBV3-2 | NA | TRBJ1-2
CASSKDRVSYNEQFF | TGTGCCAGCAGCAAGGACAGGGTCTCCTACAATGAGCAGTTCTTC | TRBD1 | TRBV7-2 | NA | TRBJ2-1
CASSPIQGWNTEAFF | TGTGCCAGCAGCCCTATACAGGGCTGGAACACTGAAGCTTTCTTT | NA | TRBV3-1/TRBV3-2 | NA | TRBJ1-1
CASSPTEYSNQPQHF | TGTGCCAGTAGCCCGACAGAGTATAGCAATCAGCCCCAGCATTTT | NA | TRBV19 | NA | TRBJ1-5
CASRLAGGSYNEQFF | TGTGCCAGCAGGCTAGCGGGAGGTTCCTACAATGAGCAGTTCTTC | TRBD2 | TRBV2 | NA | TRBJ2-1
CASSGTLYNEQFF | TGTGCCAGCAGTGGGACATTATACAATGAGCAGTTCTTC | NA | TRBV12-3/TRBV12-4 | NA | TRBJ2-1
CASRPLGGGYEQYF | TGTGCCAGCAGACCGCTAGGCGGGGGCTACGAGCAGTACTTC | TRBD2 | TRBV11-3 | NA | TRBJ2-7
CASGSSQSIQETQYF | TGTGCTAGTGGTTCTAGCCAATCTATACAAGAGACCCAGTACTTC | NA | TRBV12-5 | few | TRBJ2-5
CASSPPGTPVEQYF | TGTGCCAGCAGCCCCCCCGGGACACCGGTTGAGCAGTACTTC | NA | TRBV5-6 | NA | TRBJ2-7
CASSVDRVATEAFF | TGTGCCAGCAGCGTAGACAGGGTAGCGACTGAAGCTTTCTTT | NA | TRBV9 | NA | TRBJ1-1
CASSERGGYGYTF | TGTGCCAGCAGTGAGAGGGGAGGATATGGCTACACCTTC | NA | TRBV6-1 | NA | TRBJ1-2
CASSVRTSGDHNEQFF | TGTGCCAGTAGTGTCCGGACTAGCGGGGACCACAATGAGCAGTTCTTC | TRBD2 | TRBV19 | NA | TRBJ2-1
CASSLGAGHNEQFF | TGTGCCAGCAGCTTAGGTGCGGGACACAATGAGCAGTTCTTC | NA | TRBV7-8 | NA | TRBJ2-1
CASSPSGYEQYF | TGTGCCAGCAGCCCTAGCGGGTACGAGCAGTACTTC | TRBD2 | TRBV27 | NA | TRBJ2-7
CSVLGGYSYEQYF | TGCAGCGTCCTGGGGGGGTACTCCTACGAGCAGTACTTC | TRBD2 | TRBV29-1 | NA | TRBJ2-7
CASSPDSIRAGELFF | TGTGCCAGCTCACCGGACAGTATTCGTGCCGGGGAGCTGTTTTTT | NA | TRBV18 | few | TRBJ2-2
CASSHYQGSDEQFF | TGCGCCAGCAGCCACTATCAGGGGTCCGATGAGCAGTTCTTC | NA | TRBV4-3 | once | TRBJ2-1
CASSFGGDQPQHF | TGTGCCAGCAGTTTTGGAGGGGATCAGCCCCAGCATTTT | NA | TRBV12-3/TRBV12-4 | NA | TRBJ1-5
CASSLVRTGELFF | TGTGCCAGCAGCTTGGTTCGCACCGGGGAGCTGTTTTTT | NA | TRBV5-6 | NA | TRBJ2-2
CASSSNGGISYEQYF | TGTGCCAGCAGCTCAAATGGGGGGATCTCCTACGAGCAGTACTTC | NA | TRBV7-3 | once | TRBJ2-7
CASSLDVGGPTYEQYF | TGTGCCAGCAGCTTAGATGTAGGGGGCCCTACCTACGAGCAGTACTTC | TRBD1 | TRBV11-2 | NA | TRBJ2-7
CASSLSGRVGEKLFF | TGTGCCAGCAGTTTATCCGGGAGGGTCGGGGAAAAACTGTTTTTT | NA | TRBV28 | NA | TRBJ1-4
CATGIAYEKLFF | TGCGCCACCGGGATCGCTTATGAAAAACTGTTTTTT | NA | TRBV10-2 | NA | TRBJ1-4
CASSAREGNTGELFF | TGTGCCAGCTCAGCACGCGAGGGGAACACCGGGGAGCTGTTTTTT | NA | TRBV18 | NA | TRBJ2-2
CSAERGTANYGYTF | TGCAGCGCTGAAAGGGGGACGGCTAACTATGGCTACACCTTC | NA | TRBV29-1 | once | TRBJ1-2
CASLTPSDEQYF | TGTGCCAGTCTAACCCCTAGTGACGAGCAGTACTTC | NA | TRBV12-3/TRBV12-4 | NA | TRBJ2-7
CASSLEAGGWYEQYF | TGTGCCAGCAGCTTAGAAGCGGGAGGGTGGTACGAGCAGTACTTC | TRBD2 | TRBV11-3 | NA | TRBJ2-7
CASSSGLANEQYF | TGTGCCAGCAGTTCGGGACTAGCAAACGAGCAGTACTTC | TRBD2 | TRBV12-3/TRBV12-4 | few | TRBJ2-7
CSVAGGKETQYF | TGCAGCGTTGCTGGGGGCAAAGAGACCCAGTACTTC | NA | TRBV29-1 | NA | TRBJ2-5
CASSPTSGSPTGELFF | TGTGCCAGCAGCCCCACTAGCGGGAGTCCCACCGGGGAGCTGTTTTTT | TRBD2 | TRBV9 | once | TRBJ2-2
CATTGTDFYGYTF | TGTGCCACCACCGGGACAGACTTTTATGGCTACACCTTC | TRBD1 | TRBV2 | NA | TRBJ1-2
CASRYSGANVLTF | TGTGCCAGCAGGTACTCTGGGGCCAACGTCCTGACTTTC | NA | TRBV7-2 | NA | TRBJ2-6
CASSLWQGAEKLFF | TGTGCCAGCAGCTTGTGGCAGGGTGCGGAAAAACTGTTTTTT | NA | TRBV5-6 | NA | TRBJ1-4
CASSGLATQTQYF | TGTGCCAGTAGTGGACTAGCGACGCAGACCCAGTACTTC | TRBD2 | TRBV19 | NA | TRBJ2-5
CASSFGTGSYTF | TGTGCCAGCAGTTTTGGGACAGGGAGCTACACCTTC | TRBD1 | TRBV27 | NA | TRBJ1-2
CASSFRQGSTEAFF | TGCGCCAGCAGCTTCCGACAGGGATCCACTGAAGCTTTCTTT | TRBD1 | TRBV5-1 | NA | TRBJ1-1
CASSTTGNTEAFF | TGTGCCAGCAGTACCACCGGGAACACTGAAGCTTTCTTT | NA | TRBV6-5 | NA | TRBJ1-1
CASSLRGFANTGELFF | TGTGCCAGCAGTTTAAGAGGGTTTGCGAACACCGGGGAGCTGTTTTTT | NA | TRBV27 | NA | TRBJ2-2
CAWSSQLRETQYF | TGTGCCTGGAGTTCACAGTTAAGAGAGACCCAGTACTTC | NA | TRBV30 | NA | TRBJ2-5
CATKASGGKADTQYF | TGTGCCACCAAGGCTAGCGGGGGGAAAGCAGATACGCAGTATTTT | TRBD2 | TRBV15 | NA | TRBJ2-3
CASSIRDQPQHF | TGTGCCAGCAGTATTCGAGATCAGCCCCAGCATTTT | NA | TRBV12-3/TRBV12-4 | NA | TRBJ1-5